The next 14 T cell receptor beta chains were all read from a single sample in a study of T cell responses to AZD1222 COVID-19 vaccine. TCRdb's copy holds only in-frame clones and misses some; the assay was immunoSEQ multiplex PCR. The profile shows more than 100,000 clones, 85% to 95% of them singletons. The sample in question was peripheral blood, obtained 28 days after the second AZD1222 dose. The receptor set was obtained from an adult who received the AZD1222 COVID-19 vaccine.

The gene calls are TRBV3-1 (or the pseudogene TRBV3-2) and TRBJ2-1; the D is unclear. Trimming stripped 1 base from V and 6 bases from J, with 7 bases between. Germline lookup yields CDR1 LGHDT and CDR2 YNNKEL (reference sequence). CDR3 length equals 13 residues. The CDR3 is CASSQAAGNEQFF. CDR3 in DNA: TGTGCCAGCAGCCAAGCTGCAGGCAATGAGCAGTTCTTC.

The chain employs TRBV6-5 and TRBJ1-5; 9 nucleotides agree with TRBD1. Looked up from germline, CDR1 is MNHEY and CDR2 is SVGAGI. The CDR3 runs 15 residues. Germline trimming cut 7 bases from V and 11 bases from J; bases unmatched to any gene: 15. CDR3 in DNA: TGTGCCAGCACCGTGAGTCGGGACAGGGCCTTATCCCAGCATTTT. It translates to CASTVSRDRALSQHF.

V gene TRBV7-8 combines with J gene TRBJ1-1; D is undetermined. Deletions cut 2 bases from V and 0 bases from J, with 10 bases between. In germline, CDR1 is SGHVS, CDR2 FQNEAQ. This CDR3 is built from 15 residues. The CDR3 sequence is CASSLSGLLNTEAFF. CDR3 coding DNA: TGTGCCAGCAGCTTAAGCGGATTATTGAACACTGAAGCTTTCTTT.

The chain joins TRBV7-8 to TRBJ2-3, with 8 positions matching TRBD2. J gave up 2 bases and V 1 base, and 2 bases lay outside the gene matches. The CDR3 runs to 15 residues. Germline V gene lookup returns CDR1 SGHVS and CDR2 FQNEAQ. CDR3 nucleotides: TGTGCCAGCAGCTTAGGACTAGCGCCCACAGATACGCAGTATTTT. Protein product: CASSLGLAPTDTQYF.

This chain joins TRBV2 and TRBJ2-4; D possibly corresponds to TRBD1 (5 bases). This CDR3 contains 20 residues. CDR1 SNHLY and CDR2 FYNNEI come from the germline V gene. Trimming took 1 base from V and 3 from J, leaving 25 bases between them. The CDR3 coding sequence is TGTGCCAGCAGTGAAGTCCCTGGGGTGTTCATTAGCCAGGGCAAAAACATTCAGTACTTC. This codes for CASSEVPGVFISQGKNIQYF.

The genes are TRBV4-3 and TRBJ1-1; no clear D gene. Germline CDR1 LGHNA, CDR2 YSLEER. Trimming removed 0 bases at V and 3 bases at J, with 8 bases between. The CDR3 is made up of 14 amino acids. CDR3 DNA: TGCGCCAGCAGCCAAGATCCAGGCTACACTGAAGCTTTCTTT. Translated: CASSQDPGYTEAFF.

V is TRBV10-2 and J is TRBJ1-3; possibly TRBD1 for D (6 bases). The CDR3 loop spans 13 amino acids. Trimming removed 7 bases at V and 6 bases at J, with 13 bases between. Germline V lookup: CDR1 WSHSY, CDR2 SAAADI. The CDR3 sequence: CASTTGNLNTIYF. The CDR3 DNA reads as TGCGCCAGCACGACAGGAAATCTAAACACCATATATTTT.

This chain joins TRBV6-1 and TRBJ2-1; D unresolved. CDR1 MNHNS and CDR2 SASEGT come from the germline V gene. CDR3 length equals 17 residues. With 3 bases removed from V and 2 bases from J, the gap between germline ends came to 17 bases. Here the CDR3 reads CASSDRLRTPPYNEQFF. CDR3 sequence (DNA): TGTGCCAGCAGTGATCGTCTCCGAACTCCCCCCTACAATGAGCAGTTCTTC.

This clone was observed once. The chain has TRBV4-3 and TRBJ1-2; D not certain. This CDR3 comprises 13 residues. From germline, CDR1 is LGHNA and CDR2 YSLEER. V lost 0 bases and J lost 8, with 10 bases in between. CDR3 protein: CASSQDNGGGYTF. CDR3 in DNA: TGCGCCAGCAGCCAAGATAATGGCGGAGGCTACACCTTC.

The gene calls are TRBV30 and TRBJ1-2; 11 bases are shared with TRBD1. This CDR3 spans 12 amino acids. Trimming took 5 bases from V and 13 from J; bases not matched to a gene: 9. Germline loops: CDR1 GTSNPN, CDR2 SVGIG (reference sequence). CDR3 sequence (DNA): TGTGCCTGGCGGGACAGGGGGTGGATGAGCACCTTC. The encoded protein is CAWRDRGWMSTF.

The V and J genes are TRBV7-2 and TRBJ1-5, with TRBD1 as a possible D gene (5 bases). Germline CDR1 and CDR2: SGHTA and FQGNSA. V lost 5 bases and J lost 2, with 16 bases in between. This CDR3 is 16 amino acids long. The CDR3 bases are TGTGCCAGCAGCCTGGCTGCGTCCAGGGGCAATCAGCCCCAGCATTTT. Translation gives CASSLAASRGNQPQHF.

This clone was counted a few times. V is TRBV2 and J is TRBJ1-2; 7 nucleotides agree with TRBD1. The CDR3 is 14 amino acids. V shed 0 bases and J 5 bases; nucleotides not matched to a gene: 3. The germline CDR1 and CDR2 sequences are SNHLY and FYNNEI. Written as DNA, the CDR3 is TGTGCCAGCAGTGAAGCCGGGACAGAGTATGGCTACACCTTC. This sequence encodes CASSEAGTEYGYTF.

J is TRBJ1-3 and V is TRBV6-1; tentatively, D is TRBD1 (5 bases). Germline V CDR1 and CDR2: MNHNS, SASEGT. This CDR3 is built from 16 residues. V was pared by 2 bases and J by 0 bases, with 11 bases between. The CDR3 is CASSERPGGSGNTIYF. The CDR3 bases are TGTGCCAGCAGTGAAAGGCCGGGGGGCTCTGGAAACACCATATATTTT.

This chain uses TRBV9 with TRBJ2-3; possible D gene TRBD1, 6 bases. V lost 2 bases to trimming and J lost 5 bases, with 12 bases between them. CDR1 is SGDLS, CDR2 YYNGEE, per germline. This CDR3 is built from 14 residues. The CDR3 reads CASSVGADLDTQYF. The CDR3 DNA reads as TGTGCCAGCAGCGTGGGGGCCGATCTAGATACGCAGTATTTT.